What follows is one T cell receptor (beta chain) and its context. These data come from a study of blood T cell repertoires in COVID-19. Turning to the study itself: T cells, B-cell-depleted T cells, or PBMCs supplied cDNA or gDNA.

Study processing details: Counts of nucleated cells, estimated from reference gene primer amplification, were obtained. Repertoires were generated with immunoSEQ multiplex PCR, while TCRdb's copy carries only in-frame clones and drops some. V, J and clone size derive from that table, while D and trimming were established from the DNA sequence. The sample includes 70,000 to 100,000 clones, 80% to 90% of them seen just once. Per the germline V gene, CDR1 is MDHEN and CDR2 is SYDVKM. V lost 9 bases and J lost 2, with 13 bases in between. The CDR3 runs 13 residues. The V gene is TRBV28, the J gene TRBJ1-2; D is perhaps TRBD1 (5 bases). The sequence derives from an elderly woman with acute or convalescent COVID-19. The sequenced material came from peripheral blood. The chain's CDR3 is CASLSGLNYGYTF. As DNA, the CDR3 is TGTGCCAGTTTATCAGGGCTGAACTATGGCTACACCTTC.